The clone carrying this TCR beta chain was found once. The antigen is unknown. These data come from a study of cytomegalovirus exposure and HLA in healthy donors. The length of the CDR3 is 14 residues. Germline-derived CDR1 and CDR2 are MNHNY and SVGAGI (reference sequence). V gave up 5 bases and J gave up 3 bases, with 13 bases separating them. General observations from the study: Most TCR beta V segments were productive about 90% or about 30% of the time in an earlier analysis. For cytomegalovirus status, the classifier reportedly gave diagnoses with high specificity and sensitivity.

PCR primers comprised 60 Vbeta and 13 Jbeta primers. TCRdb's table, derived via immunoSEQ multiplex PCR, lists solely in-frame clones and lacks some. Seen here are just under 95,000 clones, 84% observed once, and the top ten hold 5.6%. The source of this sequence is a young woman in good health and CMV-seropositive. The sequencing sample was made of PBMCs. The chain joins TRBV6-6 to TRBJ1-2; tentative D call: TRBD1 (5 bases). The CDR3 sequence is CASSAGWIDYGYTF. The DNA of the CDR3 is TGTGCCAGCAGTGCAGGGTGGATTGACTATGGCTACACCTTC.